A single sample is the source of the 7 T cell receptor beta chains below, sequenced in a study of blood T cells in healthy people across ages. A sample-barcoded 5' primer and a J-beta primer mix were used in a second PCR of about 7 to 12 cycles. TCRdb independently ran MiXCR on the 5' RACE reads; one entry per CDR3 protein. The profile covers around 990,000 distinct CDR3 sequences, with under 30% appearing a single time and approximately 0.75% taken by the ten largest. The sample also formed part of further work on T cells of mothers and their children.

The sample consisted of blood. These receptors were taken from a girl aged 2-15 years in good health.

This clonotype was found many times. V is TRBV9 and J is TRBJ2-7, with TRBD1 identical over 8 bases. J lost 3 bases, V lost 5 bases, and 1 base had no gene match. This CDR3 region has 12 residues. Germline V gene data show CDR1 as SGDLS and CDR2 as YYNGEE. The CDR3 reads CASSGQGYEQYF. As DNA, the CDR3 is TGTGCCAGCAGTGGACAGGGCTACGAGCAGTACTTC.

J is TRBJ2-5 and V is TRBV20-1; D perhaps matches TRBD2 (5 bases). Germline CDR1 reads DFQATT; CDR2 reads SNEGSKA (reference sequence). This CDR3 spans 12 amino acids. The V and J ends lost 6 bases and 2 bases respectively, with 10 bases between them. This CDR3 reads CSAWTFQETQYF. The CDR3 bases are TGCAGTGCCTGGACTTTTCAAGAGACCCAGTACTTC.

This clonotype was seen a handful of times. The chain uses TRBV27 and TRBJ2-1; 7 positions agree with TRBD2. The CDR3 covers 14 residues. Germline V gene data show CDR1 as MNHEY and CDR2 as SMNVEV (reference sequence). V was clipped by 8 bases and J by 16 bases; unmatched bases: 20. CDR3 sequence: CASWRLAGSLRGFF. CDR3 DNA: TGTGCCAGCTGGCGGTTAGCGGGTTCCCTTCGGGGATTCTTC.

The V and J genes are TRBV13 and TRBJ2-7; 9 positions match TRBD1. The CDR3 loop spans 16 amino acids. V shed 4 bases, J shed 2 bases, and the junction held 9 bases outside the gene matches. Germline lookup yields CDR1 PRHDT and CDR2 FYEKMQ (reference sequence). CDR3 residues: CASSYLQGAKAYEQYF. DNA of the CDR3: TGTGCCAGCAGCTACCTACAGGGGGCAAAGGCCTACGAGCAGTACTTC.

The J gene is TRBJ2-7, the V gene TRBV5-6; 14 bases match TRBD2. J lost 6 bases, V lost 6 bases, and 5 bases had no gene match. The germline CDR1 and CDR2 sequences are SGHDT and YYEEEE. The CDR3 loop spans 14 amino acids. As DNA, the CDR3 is TGTGCCAGCATCACGACTAGCGGGGGGGGCGAGCAGTACTTC. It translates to CASITTSGGGEQYF.

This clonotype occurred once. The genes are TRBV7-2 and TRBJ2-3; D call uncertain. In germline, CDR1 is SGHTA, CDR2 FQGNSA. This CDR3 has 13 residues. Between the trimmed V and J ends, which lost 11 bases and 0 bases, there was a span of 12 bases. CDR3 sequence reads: CARGVPSTDTQYF. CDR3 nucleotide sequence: TGTGCCCGAGGAGTTCCTAGCACAGATACGCAGTATTTT. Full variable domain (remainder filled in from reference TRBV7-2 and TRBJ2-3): GAGVSQSPSNKVTEKGKDVELRCDPISGHTALYWYRQSLGQGLEFLIYFQGNSAPDKSGLPSDRFSAERTGGSVSTLTIQRTQQEDSAVYLCARGVPSTDTQYFGPGTRLTVL.

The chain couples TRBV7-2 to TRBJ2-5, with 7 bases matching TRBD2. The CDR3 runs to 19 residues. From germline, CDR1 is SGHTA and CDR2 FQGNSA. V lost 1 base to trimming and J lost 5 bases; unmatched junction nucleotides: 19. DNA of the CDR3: TGTGCCAGCAGCTTAGGCCCGGGACGATGGGGGGGATCTAGGGAGACCCAGTACTTC. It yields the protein CASSLGPGRWGGSRETQYF.